This T cell receptor beta chain originates from a study of identical twins. Worth noting for this clonotype: Its cognate antigen is unknown. A junction boundary mismatches the germline segment, possibly from a read error.

Germline assignment: CDR1 SGHRS and CDR2 YFSETQ. The CDR3 extends over 16 amino acids. Findings and limits, study-wide: The authors noted that invariant MAIT and iNKT cells could partly confound zero-insertion analyses. Fewer insertions characterized abundant cord blood beta clonotypes, whereas memory repertoires showed none. Out-of-frame alpha sequences shared by twins were enriched for low generation probability.

A universal primer site came from template switching; cDNA carried unique molecular identifiers. MiXCR was run by TCRdb on the 5' RACE reads, yielding one entry per CDR3 protein. The sample holds 1.5 million to 2 million distinct CDR3 sequences; roughly 35% are singletons and the top ten take more than 0.25%. The sequence was collected from a newborn girl in good health. The chain recombines TRBV5-1 with TRBJ2-7; a weak D match, TRBD2 (6 bases). Sequencing was carried out using cord blood. The CDR3 nucleotides are TGCGCCGGCAGCGTACCTAGAGCGGGCAGTTCCTACGAGCAGTACTTC. Amino acids: CAGSVPRAGSSYEQYF. Drawing the rest from reference TRBV5-1 and TRBJ2-7, the complete variable domain is KAGVTQTPRYLIKTRGQQVTLSCSPISGHRSVSWYQQTPGQGLQFLFEYFSETQRNKGNFPGRFSGRQFSNSRSEMNVSTLELGDSALYLCAGSVPRAGSSYEQYFGPGTRLTVT.